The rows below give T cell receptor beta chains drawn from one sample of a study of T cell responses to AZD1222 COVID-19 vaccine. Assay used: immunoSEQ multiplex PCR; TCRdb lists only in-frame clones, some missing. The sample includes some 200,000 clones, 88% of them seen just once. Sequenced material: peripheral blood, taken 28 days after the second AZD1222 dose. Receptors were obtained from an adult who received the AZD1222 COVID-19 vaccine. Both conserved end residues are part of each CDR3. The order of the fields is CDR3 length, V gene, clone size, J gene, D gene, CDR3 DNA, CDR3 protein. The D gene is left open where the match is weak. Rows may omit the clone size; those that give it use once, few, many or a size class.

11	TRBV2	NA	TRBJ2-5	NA	TGTGCCAGCAGTCTGAGCCAGACCCAGTACTTC	CASSLSQTQYF
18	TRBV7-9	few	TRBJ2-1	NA	TGTGCCAGCAGCCCACTCCCCCCGACAGGCACCTCCTACAATGAGCAGTTCTTC	CASSPLPPTGTSYNEQFF
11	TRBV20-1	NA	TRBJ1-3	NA	TGCAGTGCTACCCCCAGGGACACCATATATTTT	CSATPRDTIYF
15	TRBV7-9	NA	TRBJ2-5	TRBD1	TGTGCCAGCAGCGCCCCGGGACAGGGAGGGGAGACCCAGTACTTC	CASSAPGQGGETQYF
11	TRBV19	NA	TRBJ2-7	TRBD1	TGTGCCAGTAGCGACAGGGGCGAGCAGTACTTC	CASSDRGEQYF
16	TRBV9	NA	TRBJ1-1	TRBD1	TGTGCCAGCAGCGTAGGGGGTGACAGGGTACGGACTGAAGCTTTCTTT	CASSVGGDRVRTEAFF
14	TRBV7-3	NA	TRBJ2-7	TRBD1	TGTGCCAGCAGCCAGGACAGGGGCTCCTACGAGCAGTACTTC	CASSQDRGSYEQYF
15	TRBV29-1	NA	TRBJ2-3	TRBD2	TGCAGCGTGGAGCAACTAGCGGGAGTGGCAGATACGCAGTATTTT	CSVEQLAGVADTQYF
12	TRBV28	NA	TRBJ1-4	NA	TGTGCCAGCAGTCCGACTAATGAAAAACTGTTTTTT	CASSPTNEKLFF
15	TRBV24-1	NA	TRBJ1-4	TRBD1	TGTGCCACCAGTGTCTCGACAGGGAGTAATGAAAAACTGTTTTTT	CATSVSTGSNEKLFF
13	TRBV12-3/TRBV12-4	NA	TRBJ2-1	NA	TGTGCCAGCAGTTTTACGGGGGACAATGAGCAGTTCTTC	CASSFTGDNEQFF
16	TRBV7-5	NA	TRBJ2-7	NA	TGTGCCAGAAGCCCTACCCAGCGGTACAGCTCCTACGAGCAGTACTTC	CARSPTQRYSSYEQYF
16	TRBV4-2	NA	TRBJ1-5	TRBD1	TGTGCCAGCAGCCAAGATCGAGACAGGGCTGACCAGCCCCAGCATTTT	CASSQDRDRADQPQHF
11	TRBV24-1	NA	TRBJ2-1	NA	TGTGCCACCAGTGATGCCAATGAGCAGTTCTTC	CATSDANEQFF
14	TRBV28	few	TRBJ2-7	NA	TGTGCCAGCAGTTTCCAAGGAGGTGGTTACGAGCAGTACTTC	CASSFQGGGYEQYF
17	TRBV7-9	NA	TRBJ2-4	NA	TGTGCCAGCAGCTTAGTAGGACACAAACTAGCCAAAAACATTCAGTACTTC	CASSLVGHKLAKNIQYF
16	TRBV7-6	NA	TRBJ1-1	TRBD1	TGTGCCAGCAGCCCTCGACAGGGGGGTTTGAACACTGAAGCTTTCTTT	CASSPRQGGLNTEAFF